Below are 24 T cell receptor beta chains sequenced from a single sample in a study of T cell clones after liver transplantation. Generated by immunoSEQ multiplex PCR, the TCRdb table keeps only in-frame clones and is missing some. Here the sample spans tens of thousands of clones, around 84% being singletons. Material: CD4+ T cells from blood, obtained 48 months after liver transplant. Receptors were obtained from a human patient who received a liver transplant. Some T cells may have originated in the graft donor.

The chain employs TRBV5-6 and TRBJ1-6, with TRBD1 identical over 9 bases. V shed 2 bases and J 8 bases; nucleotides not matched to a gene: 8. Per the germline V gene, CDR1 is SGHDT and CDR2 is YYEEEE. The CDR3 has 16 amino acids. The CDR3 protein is CASSFRTGDGDSPLHF. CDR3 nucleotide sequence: TGTGCCAGCAGCTTTCGGACAGGGGATGGAGATTCACCCCTCCACTTT.

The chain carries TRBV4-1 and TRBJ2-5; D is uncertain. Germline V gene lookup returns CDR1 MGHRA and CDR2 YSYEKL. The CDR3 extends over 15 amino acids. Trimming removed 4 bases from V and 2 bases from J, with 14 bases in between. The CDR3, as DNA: TGCGCCAGCAGCCTATCTCCGGGTTCGCAAGAGACCCAGTACTTC. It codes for CASSLSPGSQETQYF.

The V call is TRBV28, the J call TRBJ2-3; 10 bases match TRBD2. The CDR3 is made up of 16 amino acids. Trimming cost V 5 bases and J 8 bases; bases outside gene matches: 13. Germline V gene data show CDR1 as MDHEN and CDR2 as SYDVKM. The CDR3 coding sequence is TGTGCCAGCAGTCTCCGGATAGCGGGAGGAGCGGCTACGCAGTATTTT. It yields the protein CASSLRIAGGAATQYF. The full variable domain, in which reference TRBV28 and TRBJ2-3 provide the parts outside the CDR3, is DVKVTQSSRYLVKRTGEKVFLECVQDMDHENMFWYRQDPGLGLRLIYFSYDVKMKEKGDIPEGYSVSREKKERFSLILESASTNQTSMYLCASSLRIAGGAATQYFGPGTRLTVL.

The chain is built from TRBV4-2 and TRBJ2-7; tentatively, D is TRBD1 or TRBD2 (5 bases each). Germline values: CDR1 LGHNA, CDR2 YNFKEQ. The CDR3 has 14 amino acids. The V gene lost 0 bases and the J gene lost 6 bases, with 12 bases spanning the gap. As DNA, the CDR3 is TGTGCCAGCAGCCAAGATCTGGGGGTGGCCGAGCAGTACTTC. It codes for CASSQDLGVAEQYF.

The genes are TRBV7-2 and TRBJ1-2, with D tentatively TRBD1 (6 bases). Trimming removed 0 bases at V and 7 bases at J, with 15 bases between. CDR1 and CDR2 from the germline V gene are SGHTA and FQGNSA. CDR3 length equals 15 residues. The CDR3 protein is CASSLARGGGGGYTF. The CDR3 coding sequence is TGTGCCAGCAGCTTAGCGCGGGGAGGGGGAGGTGGCTACACCTTC.

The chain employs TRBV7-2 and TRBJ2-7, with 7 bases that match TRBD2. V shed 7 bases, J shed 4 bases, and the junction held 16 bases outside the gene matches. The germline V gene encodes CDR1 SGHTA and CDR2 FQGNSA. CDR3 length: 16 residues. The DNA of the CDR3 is TGTGCCAGCACCCCCGGATCGGGGACTAACGTATACGAGCAGTACTTC. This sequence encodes CASTPGSGTNVYEQYF.

In nucleotides, the CDR3 is TGTGCCAGCAGCGGTCGACTAGCGGGGGGGCGAGAGCAGTACTTC. It is translated as CASSGRLAGGREQYF. V is TRBV14 and J is TRBJ2-7, with 14 nucleotides matching TRBD2. In germline, CDR1 is SGHDN, CDR2 FVKESK. The V and J ends lost 5 bases and 7 bases, in that order; junction bases with no gene match: 7. This CDR3 has 15 amino acids. The whole variable domain, filled in from reference TRBV14 and TRBJ2-7, reads EAGVTQFPSHSVIEKGQTVTLRCDPISGHDNLYWYRRVMGKEIKFLLHFVKESKQDESGMPNNRFLAERTGGTYSTLKVQPAELEDSGVYFCASSGRLAGGREQYFGPGTRLTVT.

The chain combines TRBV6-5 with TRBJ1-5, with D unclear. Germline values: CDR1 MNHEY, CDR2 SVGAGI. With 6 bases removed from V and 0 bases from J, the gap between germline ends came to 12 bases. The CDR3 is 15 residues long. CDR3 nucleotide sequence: TGTGCCAGCAGAGCGGTCGCTTATAGCAATCAGCCCCAGCATTTT. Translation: CASRAVAYSNQPQHF.

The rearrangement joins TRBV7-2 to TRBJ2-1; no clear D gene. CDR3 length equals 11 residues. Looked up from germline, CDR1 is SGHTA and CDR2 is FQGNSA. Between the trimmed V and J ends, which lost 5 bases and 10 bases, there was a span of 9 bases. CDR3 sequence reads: CASSPGGEQFF. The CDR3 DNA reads TGTGCCAGCAGCCCCGGCGGCGAGCAGTTCTTC.

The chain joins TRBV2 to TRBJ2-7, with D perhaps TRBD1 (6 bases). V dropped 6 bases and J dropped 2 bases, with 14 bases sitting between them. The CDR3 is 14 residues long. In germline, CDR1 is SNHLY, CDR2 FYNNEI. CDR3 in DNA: TGTGCCAGCAGAAACAGGGTTACCACCTACGAGCAGTACTTC. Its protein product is CASRNRVTTYEQYF.

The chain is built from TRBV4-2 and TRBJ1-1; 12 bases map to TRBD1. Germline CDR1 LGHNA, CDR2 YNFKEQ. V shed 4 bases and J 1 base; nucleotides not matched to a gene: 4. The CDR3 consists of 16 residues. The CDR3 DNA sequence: TGTGCCAGCAGCCCCGGGGGACAGGGGGCGAACACTGAAGCTTTCTTT. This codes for CASSPGGQGANTEAFF.

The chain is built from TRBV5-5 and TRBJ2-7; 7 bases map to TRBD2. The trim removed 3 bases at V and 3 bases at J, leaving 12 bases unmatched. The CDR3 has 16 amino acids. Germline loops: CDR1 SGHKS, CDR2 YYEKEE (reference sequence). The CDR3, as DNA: TGTGCCAGCAGCTCCATGCGGGGGTATCCCAACTACGAGCAGTACTTC. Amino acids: CASSSMRGYPNYEQYF.

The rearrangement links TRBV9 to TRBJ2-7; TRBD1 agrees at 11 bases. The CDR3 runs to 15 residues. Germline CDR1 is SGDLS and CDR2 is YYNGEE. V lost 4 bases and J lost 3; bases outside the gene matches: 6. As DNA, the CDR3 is TGTGCCAGCAGCCCTAGGGGACAGGGGGACTACGAGCAGTACTTC. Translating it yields CASSPRGQGDYEQYF. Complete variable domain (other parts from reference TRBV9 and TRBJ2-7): DSGVTQTPKHLITATGQRVTLRCSPRSGDLSVYWYQQSLDQGLQFLIQYYNGEERAKGNILERFSAQQFPDLHSELNLSSLELGDSALYFCASSPRGQGDYEQYFGPGTRLTVT.

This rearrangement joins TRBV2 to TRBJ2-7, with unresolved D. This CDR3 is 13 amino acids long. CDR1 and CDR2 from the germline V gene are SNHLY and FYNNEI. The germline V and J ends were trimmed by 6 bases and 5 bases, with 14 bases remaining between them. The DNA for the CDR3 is TGTGCCAGCAGCCCCGGGTTCCCTAACGAGCAGTACTTC. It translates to CASSPGFPNEQYF.

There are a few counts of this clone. CDR3 loop: CASTLDKGNSYEQYF. The CDR3 region has the DNA TGTGCCAGCACCCTAGACAAGGGAAACTCCTACGAGCAGTACTTC. The chain couples TRBV2 to TRBJ2-7; D is undetermined. The germline CDR1 and CDR2 sequences are SNHLY and FYNNEI. Trimming removed 7 bases at V and 0 bases at J, with 16 bases between. The CDR3 spans 15 residues. The variable domain in full, with the rest retrieved from reference TRBV2 and TRBJ2-7, is EPEVTQTPSHQVTQMGQEVILRCVPISNHLYFYWYRQILGQKVEFLVSFYNNEISEKSEIFDDQFSVERPDGSNFTLKIRSTKLEDSAMYFCASTLDKGNSYEQYFGPGTRLTVT.

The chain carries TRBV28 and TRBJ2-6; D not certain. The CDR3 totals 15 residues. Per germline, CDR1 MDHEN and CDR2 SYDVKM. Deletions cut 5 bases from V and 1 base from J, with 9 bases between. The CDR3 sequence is CASSQHSSGANVLTF. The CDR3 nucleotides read TGTGCCAGCAGTCAGCACAGTTCTGGGGCCAACGTCCTGACTTTC.

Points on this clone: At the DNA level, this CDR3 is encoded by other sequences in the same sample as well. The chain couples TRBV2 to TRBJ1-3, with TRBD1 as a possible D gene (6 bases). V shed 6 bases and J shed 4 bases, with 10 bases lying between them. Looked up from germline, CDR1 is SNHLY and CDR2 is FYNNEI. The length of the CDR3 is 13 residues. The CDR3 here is CASSRGGGNTIYF. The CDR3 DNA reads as TGTGCCAGCAGCCGAGGGGGAGGAAACACCATATATTTT. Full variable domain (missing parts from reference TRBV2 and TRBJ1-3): EPEVTQTPSHQVTQMGQEVILRCVPISNHLYFYWYRQILGQKVEFLVSFYNNEISEKSEIFDDQFSVERPDGSNFTLKIRSTKLEDSAMYFCASSRGGGNTIYFGEGSWLTVV.

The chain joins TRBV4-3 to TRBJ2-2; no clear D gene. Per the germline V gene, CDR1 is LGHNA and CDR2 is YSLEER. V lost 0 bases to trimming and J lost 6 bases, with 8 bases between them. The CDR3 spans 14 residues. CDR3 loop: CASSQDPAAGELFF. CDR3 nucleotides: TGCGCCAGCAGCCAAGATCCCGCAGCCGGGGAGCTGTTTTTT.

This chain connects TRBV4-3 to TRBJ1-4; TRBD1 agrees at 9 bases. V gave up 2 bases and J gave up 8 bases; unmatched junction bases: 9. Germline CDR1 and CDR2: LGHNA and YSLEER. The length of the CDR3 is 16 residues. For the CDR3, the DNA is TGCGCCAGCAGCCAAAAGGGACAGGGCGGGGAGGAAAAACTGTTTTTT. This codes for CASSQKGQGGEEKLFF.

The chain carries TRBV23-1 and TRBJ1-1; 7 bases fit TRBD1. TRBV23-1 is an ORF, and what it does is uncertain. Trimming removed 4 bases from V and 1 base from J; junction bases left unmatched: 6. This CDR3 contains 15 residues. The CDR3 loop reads CASSPKQGQNTEAFF. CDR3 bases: TGCGCCAGCAGTCCCAAACAGGGGCAGAACACTGAAGCTTTCTTT.

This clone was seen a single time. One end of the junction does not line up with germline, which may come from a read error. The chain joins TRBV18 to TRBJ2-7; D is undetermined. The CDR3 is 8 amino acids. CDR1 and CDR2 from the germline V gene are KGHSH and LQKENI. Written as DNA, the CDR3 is TGTGCCAGCTCCTTGGACCCCTTC. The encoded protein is CASSLDPF.

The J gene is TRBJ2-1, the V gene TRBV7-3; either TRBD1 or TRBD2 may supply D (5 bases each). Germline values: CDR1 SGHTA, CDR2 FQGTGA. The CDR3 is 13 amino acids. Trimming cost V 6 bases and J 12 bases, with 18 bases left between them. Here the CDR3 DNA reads TGTGCCAGCAGGGGTGCAGGGACCGAGGGGCAGTTCTTC. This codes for CASRGAGTEGQFF.

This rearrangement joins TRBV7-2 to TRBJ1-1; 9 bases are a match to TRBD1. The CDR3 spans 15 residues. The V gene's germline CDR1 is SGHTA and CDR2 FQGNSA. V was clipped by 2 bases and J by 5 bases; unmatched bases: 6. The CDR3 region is CASSLFGTGKTEAFF. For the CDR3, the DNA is TGTGCCAGCAGCTTATTCGGGACAGGGAAGACTGAAGCTTTCTTT.

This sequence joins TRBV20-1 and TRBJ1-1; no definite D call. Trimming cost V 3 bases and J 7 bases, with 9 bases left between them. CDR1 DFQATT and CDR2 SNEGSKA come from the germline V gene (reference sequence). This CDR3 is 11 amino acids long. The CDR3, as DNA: TGCAGTGCTAGGGCAACAGTTGAAGCTTTCTTT. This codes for CSARATVEAFF.